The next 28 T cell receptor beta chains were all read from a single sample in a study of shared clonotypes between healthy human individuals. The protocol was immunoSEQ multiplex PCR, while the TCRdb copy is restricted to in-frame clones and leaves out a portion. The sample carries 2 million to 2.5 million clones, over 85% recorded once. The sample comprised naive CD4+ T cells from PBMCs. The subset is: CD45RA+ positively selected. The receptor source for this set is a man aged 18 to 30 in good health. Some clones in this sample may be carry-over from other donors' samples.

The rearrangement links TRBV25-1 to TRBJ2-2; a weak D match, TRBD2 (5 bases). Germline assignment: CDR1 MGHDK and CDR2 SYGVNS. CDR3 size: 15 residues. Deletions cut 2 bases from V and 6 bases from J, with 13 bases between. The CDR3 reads CASSEAGQLPGELFF. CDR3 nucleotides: TGTGCCAGCAGTGAAGCGGGCCAGTTGCCCGGGGAGCTGTTTTTT. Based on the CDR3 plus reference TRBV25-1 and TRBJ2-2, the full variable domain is EADIYQTPRYLVIGTGKKITLECSQTMGHDKMYWYQQDPGMELHLIHYSYGVNSTEKGDLSSESTVSRIRTEHFPLTLESARPSHTSQYLCASSEAGQLPGELFFGEGSRLTVL.

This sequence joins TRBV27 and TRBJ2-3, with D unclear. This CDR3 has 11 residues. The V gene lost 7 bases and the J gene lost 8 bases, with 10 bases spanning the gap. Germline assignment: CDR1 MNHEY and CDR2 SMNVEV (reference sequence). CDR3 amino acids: CASTSGPTQYF. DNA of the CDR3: TGTGCCAGCACCTCTGGACCTACGCAGTATTTT.

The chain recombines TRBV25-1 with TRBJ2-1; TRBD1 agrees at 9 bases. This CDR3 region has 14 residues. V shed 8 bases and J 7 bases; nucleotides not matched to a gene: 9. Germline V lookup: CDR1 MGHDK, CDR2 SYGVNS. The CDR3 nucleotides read TGTGCCAGCCTAGAGGGGACAGGGAGGAATGAGCAGTTCTTC. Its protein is CASLEGTGRNEQFF.

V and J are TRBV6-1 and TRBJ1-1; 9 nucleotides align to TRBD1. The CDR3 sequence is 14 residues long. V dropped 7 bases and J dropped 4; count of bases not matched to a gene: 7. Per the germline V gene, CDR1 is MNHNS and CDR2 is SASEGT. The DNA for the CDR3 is TGTGCCAGCAAGGGCCAGACAGGGGGCACTGAAGCTTTCTTT. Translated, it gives CASKGQTGGTEAFF.

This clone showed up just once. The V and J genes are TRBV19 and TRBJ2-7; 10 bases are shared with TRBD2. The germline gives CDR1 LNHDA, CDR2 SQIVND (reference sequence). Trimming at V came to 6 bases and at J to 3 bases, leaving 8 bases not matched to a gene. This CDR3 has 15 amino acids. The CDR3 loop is CASRRSSGSIYEQYF. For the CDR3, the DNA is TGTGCCAGTAGGCGATCTAGCGGGAGCATCTACGAGCAGTACTTC. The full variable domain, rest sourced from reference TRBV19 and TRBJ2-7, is DGGITQSPKYLFRKEGQNVTLSCEQNLNHDAMYWYRQDPGQGLRLIYYSQIVNDFQKGDIAEGYSVSREKKESFPLTVTSAQKNPTAFYLCASRRSSGSIYEQYFGPGTRLTVT.

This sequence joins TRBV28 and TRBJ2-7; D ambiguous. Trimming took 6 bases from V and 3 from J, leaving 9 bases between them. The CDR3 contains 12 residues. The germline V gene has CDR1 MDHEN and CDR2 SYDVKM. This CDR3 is CASSTKGYEQYF. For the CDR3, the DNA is TGTGCCAGCAGCACCAAGGGCTACGAGCAGTACTTC.

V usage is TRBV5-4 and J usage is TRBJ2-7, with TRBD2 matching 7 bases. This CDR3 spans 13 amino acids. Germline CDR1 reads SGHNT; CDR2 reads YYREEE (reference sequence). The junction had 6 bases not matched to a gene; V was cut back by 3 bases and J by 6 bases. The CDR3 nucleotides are TGTGCCAGCAGCTGGGCGGGGGTTAGCGAGCAGTACTTC. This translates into CASSWAGVSEQYF. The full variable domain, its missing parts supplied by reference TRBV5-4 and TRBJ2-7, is ETGVTQSPTHLIKTRGQQVTLRCSSQSGHNTVSWYQQALGQGPQFIFQYYREEENGRGNFPPRFSGLQFPNYSSELNVNALELDDSALYLCASSWAGVSEQYFGPGTRLTVT.

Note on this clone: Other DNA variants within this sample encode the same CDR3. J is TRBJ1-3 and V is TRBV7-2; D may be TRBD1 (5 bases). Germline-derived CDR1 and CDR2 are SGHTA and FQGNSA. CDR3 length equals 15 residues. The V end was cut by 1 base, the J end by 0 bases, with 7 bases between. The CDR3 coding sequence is TGTGCCAGCAGCTTAGGGGGCAGCTCTGGAAACACCATATATTTT. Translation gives CASSLGGSSGNTIYF.

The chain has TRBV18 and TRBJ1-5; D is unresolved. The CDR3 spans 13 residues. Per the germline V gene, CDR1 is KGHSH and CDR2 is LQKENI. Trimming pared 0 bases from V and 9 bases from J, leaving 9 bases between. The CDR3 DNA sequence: TGTGCCAGCTCACCACCGTCGGAAGGGCCCCAGCATTTT. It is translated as CASSPPSEGPQHF.

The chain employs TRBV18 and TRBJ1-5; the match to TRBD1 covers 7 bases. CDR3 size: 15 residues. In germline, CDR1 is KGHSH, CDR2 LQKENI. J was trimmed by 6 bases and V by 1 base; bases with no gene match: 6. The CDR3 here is CASSPRVGGGQPQHF. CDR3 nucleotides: TGTGCCAGCTCACCACGGGTAGGGGGCGGTCAGCCCCAGCATTTT.

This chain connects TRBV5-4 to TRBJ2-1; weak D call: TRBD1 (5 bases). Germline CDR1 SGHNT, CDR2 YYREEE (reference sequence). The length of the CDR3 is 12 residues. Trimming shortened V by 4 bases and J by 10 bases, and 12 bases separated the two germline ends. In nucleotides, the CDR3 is TGTGCCAGCAGCCTCGACAGTCGCGAGCAGTTCTTC. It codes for CASSLDSREQFF.

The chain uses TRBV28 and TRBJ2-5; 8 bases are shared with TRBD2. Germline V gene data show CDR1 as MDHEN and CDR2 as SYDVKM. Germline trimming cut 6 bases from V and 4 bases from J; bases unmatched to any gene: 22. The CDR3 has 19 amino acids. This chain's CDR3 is CASSTRGAGGRPLGETQYF. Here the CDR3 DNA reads TGTGCCAGCAGCACGAGGGGGGCTGGCGGGAGGCCACTTGGAGAGACCCAGTACTTC.

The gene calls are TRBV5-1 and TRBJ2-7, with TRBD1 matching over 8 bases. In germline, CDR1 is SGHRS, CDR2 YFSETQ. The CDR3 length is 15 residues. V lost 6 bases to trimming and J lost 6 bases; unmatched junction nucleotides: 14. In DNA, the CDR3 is TGCGCCAGCATCCTTAGCCCAGGGGGCGAGAGCGAGCAGTACTTC. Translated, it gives CASILSPGGESEQYF.

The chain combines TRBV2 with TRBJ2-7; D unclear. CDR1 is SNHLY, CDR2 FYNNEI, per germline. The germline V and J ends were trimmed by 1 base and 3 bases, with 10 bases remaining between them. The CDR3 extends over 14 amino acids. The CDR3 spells CASSEDGRYYEQYF. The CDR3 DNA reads TGTGCCAGCAGTGAAGACGGCAGATACTACGAGCAGTACTTC.

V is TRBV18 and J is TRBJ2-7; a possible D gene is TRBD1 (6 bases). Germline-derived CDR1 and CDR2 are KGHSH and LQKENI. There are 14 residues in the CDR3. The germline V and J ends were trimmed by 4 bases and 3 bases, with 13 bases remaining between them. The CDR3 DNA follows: TGTGCCAGCTCACTACGGACAGCGAACTACGAGCAGTACTTC. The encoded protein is CASSLRTANYEQYF.

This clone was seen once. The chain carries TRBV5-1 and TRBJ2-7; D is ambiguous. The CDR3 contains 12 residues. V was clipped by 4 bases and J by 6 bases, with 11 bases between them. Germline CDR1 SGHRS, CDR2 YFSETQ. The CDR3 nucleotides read TGCGCCAGCAGCCCCGCCTGGGCCGAGCAGTACTTC. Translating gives CASSPAWAEQYF.

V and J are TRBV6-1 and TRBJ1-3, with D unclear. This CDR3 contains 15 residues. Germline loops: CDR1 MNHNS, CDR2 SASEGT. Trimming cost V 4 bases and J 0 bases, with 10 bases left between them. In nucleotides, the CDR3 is TGTGCCAGCAGTGGAACTCTTAGCTCTGGAAACACCATATATTTT. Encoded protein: CASSGTLSSGNTIYF.

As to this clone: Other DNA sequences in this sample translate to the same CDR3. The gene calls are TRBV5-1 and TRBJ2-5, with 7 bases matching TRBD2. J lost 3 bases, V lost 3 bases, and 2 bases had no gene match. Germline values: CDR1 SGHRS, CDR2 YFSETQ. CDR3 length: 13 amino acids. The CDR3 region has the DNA TGCGCCAGCAGCTCTCTAGCGGAAGAGACCCAGTACTTC. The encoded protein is CASSSLAEETQYF.

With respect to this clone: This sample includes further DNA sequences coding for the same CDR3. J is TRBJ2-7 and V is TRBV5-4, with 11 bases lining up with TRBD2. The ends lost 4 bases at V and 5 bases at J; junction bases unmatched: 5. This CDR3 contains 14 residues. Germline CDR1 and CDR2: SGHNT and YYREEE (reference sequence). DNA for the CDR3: TGTGCCAGCAGCCCCGGACTAGCGGGCGACGAGCAGTACTTC. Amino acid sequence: CASSPGLAGDEQYF.

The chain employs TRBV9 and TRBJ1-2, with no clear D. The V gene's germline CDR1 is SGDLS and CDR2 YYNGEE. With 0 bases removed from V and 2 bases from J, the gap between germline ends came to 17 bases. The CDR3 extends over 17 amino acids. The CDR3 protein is CASSVAKGEAPNYGYTF. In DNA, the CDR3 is TGTGCCAGCAGCGTAGCTAAGGGTGAGGCACCGAACTATGGCTACACCTTC.

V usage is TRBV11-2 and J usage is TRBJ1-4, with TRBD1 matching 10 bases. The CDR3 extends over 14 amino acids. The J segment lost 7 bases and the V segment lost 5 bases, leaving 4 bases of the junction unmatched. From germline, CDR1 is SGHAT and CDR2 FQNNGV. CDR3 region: CASSPRTGGEKLFF. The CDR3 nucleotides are TGTGCCAGCAGCCCCAGGACAGGGGGTGAAAAACTGTTTTTT.

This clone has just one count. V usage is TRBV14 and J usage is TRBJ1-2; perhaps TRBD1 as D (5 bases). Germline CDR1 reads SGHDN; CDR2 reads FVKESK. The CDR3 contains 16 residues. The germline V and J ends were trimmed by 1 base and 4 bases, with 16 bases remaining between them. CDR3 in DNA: TGTGCCAGCAGCCAAGTTGGGGCCGGGATTTCCTATGGCTACACCTTC. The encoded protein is CASSQVGAGISYGYTF.

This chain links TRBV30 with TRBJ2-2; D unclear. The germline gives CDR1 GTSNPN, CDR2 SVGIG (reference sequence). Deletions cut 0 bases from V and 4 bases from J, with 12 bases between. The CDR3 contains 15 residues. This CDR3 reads CAWSVQKSFTGELFF. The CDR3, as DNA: TGTGCCTGGAGTGTACAGAAGAGCTTCACCGGGGAGCTGTTTTTT.

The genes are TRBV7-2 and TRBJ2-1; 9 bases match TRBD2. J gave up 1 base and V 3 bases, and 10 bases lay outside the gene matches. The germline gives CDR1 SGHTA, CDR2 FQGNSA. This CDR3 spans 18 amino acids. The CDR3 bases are TGTGCCAGCAGCTTCACTCCCCCTAGCGGGACATCCTACAATGAGCAGTTCTTC. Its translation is CASSFTPPSGTSYNEQFF.

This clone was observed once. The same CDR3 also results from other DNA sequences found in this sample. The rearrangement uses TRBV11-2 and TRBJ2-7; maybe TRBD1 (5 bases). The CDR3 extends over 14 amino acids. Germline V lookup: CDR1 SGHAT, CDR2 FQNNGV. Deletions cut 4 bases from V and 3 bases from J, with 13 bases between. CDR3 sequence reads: CASSWTDTNYEQYF. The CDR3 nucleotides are TGTGCCAGCAGCTGGACGGACACCAACTACGAGCAGTACTTC.

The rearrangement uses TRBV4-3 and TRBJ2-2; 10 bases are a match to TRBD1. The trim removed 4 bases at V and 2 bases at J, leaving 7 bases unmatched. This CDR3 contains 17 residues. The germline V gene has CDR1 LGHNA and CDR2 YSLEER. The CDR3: CASSPPRDRGNTGELFF. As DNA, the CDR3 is TGCGCCAGCAGCCCGCCGAGGGACAGGGGTAACACCGGGGAGCTGTTTTTT.

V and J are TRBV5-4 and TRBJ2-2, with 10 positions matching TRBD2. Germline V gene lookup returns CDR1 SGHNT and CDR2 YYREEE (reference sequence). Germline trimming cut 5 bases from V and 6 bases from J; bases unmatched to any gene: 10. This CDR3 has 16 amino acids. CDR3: CASRPRPSGSAGELFF. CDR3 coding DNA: TGTGCCAGCAGACCCCGACCTAGCGGGAGCGCCGGGGAGCTGTTTTTT.

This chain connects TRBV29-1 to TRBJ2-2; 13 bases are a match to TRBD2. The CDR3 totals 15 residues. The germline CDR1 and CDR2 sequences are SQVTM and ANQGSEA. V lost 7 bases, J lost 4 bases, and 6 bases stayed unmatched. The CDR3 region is CSATGTSGATGELFF. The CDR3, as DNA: TGCAGCGCCACAGGGACTAGCGGGGCCACCGGGGAGCTGTTTTTT.